This T cell receptor beta chain was obtained from a study of cytomegalovirus exposure and HLA in healthy donors. Findings of the study overall: Most subjects' HLA-A and HLA-B alleles were reportedly predicted from TCR beta sequences. When analyzed later, the rates of TCR association showed variation by HLA locus, with DRB1 the most and HLA-C the fewest.

Primers for the PCR totalled 60 Vbeta and 13 Jbeta. Assay: immunoSEQ multiplex PCR; the TCRdb copy retains only in-frame clones and omits some. This sample's table reports about 200,000 clones. V was cut by 3 bases and J by 5 bases, with 11 bases left in between. CDR3 length equals 13 residues. CDR1 is SGHAT, CDR2 FQNNGV, per germline. Of note for this clone: The antigen is unknown.

When sampled, the donors appeared nominally healthy, though they likely had unrecorded immune exposures. This chain connects TRBV11-2 to TRBJ2-7; D unresolved. Specimen: PBMCs. This clonotype was sampled from a man aged 25 to 45 in good health and CMV-seronegative. Written as DNA, the CDR3 is TGTGCCAGCAGCTTTTACTTAGAGGACGAGCAGTACTTC. Amino acids: CASSFYLEDEQYF.